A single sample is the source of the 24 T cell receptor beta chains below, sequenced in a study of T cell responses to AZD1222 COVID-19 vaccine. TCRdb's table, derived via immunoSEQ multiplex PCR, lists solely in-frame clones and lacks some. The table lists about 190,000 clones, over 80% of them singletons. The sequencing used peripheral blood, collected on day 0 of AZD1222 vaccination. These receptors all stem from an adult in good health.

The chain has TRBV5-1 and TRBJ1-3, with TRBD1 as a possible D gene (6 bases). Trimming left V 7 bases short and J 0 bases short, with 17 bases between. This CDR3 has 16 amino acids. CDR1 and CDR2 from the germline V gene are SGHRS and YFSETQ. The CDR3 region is CASSVGGEGSGNTIYF. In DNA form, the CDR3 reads TGCGCCAGCTCCGTGGGGGGCGAGGGCTCTGGAAACACCATATATTTT.

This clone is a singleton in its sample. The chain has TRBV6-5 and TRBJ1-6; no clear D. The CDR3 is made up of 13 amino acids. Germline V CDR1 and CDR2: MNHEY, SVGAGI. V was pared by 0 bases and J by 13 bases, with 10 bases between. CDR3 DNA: TGTGCCAGCAGTTACTCGACCAAGGCTCCCCTCCACTTT. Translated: CASSYSTKAPLHF.

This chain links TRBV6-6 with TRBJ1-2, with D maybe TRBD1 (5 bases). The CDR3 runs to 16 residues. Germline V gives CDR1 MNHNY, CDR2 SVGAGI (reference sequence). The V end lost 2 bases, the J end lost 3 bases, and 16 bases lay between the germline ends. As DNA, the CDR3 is TGTGCCAGCAGTTACGTGGTCCCGGGACTGGACTATGGCTACACCTTC. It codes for CASSYVVPGLDYGYTF.

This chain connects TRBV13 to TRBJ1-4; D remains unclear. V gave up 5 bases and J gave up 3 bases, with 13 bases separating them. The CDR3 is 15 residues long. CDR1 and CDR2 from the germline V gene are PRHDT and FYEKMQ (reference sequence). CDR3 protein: CASSPREGANEKLFF. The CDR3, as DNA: TGTGCCAGCAGCCCCCGAGAGGGAGCTAATGAAAAACTGTTTTTT.

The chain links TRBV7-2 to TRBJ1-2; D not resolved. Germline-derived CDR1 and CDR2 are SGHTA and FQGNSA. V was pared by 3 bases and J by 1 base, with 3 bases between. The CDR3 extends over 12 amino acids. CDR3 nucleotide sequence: TGTGCCAGCAGCTTTGTTAACTATGGCTACACCTTC. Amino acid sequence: CASSFVNYGYTF.

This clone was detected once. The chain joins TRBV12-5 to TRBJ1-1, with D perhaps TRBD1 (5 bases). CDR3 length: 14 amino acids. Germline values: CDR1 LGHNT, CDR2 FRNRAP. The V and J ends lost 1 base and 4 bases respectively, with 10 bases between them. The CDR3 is CASGLAGMPTEAFF. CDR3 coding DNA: TGTGCTAGTGGTTTGGCAGGGATGCCCACTGAAGCTTTCTTT.

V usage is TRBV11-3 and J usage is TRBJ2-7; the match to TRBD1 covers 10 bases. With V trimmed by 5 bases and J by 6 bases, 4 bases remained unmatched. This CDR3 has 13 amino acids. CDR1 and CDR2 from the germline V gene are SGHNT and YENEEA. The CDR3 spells CASSAGQGGEQYF. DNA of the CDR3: TGTGCCAGCAGCGCTGGACAGGGGGGCGAGCAGTACTTC.

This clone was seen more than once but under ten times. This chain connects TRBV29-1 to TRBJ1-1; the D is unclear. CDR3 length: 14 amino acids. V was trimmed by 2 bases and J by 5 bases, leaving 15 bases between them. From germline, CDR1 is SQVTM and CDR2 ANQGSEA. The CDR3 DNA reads TGCAGCGTTGAACCCCCTTCCAGGAAGACTGAAGCTTTCTTT. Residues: CSVEPPSRKTEAFF.

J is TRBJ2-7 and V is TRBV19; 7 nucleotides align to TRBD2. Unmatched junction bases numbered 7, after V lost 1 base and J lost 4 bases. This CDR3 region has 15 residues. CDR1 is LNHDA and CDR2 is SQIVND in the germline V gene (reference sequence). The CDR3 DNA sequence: TGTGCCAGTAGTATAGGCGGGGGAGGAGGGTACGAGCAGTACTTC. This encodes CASSIGGGGGYEQYF.

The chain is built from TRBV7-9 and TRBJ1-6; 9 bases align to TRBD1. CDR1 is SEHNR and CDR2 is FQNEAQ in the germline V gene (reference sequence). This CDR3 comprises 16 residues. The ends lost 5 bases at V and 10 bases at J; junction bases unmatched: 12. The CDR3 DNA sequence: TGTGCCAGCAGCCGTACCGGGACAGGGCAGGCATCACCCCTCCACTTT. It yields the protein CASSRTGTGQASPLHF.

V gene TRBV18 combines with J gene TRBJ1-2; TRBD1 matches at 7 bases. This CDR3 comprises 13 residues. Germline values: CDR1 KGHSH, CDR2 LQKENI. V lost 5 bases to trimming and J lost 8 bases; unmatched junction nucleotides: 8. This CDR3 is CASSLDRVDGYTF. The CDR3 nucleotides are TGTGCCAGCTCATTAGACAGGGTCGACGGCTACACCTTC.

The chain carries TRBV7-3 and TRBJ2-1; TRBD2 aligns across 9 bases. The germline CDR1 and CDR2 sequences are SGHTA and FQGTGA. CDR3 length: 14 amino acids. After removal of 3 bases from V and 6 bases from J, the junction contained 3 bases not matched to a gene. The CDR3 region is CASSLGTSSNEQFF. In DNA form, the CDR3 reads TGTGCCAGCAGCTTGGGGACTAGCTCCAATGAGCAGTTCTTC.

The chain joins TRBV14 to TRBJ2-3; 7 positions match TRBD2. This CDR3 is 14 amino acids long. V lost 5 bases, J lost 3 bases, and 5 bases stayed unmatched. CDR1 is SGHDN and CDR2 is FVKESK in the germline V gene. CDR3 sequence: CASSSGGGTDTQYF. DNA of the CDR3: TGTGCCAGCAGCAGTGGCGGGGGTACAGATACGCAGTATTTT. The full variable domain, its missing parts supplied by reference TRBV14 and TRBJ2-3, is EAGVTQFPSHSVIEKGQTVTLRCDPISGHDNLYWYRRVMGKEIKFLLHFVKESKQDESGMPNNRFLAERTGGTYSTLKVQPAELEDSGVYFCASSSGGGTDTQYFGPGTRLTVL.

Here the CDR3 DNA reads TGCGCCAGCAGCCTTGACATCAATCAGCCCCAGCATTTT. Its protein product is CASSLDINQPQHF. This chain joins TRBV5-1 and TRBJ1-5; no clear D gene. The CDR3 extends over 13 amino acids. V was pared by 4 bases and J by 3 bases, with 8 bases between. Germline V CDR1 and CDR2: SGHRS, YFSETQ.

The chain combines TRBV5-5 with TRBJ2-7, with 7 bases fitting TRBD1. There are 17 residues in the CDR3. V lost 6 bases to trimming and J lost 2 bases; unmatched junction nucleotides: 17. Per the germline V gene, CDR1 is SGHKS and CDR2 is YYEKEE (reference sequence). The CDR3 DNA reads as TGTGCCAGCACCCGGGTTGGTGGGGGACAGATAACCTACGAGCAGTACTTC. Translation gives CASTRVGGGQITYEQYF.

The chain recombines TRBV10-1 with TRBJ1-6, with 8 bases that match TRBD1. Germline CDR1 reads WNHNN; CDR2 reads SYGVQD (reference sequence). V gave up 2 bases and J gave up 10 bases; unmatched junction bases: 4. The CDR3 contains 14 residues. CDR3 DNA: TGCGCCAGCAGTGAGCAGGGGGCTGAATCACCCCTCCACTTT. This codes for CASSEQGAESPLHF.

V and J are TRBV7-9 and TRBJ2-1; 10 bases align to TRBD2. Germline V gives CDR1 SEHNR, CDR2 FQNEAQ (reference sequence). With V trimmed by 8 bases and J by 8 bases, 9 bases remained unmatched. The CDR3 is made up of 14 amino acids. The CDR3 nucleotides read TGTGCCAGCCCGGGGAGCGGGGGGGCCTATGAGCAGTTCTTC. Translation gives CASPGSGGAYEQFF.

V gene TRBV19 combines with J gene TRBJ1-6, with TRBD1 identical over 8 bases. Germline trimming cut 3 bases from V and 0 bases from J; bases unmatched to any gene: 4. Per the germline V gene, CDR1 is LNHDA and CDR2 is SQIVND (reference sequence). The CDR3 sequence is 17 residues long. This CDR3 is CASSMGQDSSYNSPLHF. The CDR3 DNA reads TGTGCCAGTAGTATGGGACAGGATAGCTCCTATAATTCACCCCTCCACTTT.

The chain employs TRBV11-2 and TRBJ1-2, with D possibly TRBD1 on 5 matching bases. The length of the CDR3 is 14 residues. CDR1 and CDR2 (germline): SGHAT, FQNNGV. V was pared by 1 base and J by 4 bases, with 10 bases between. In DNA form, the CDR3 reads TGTGCCAGCAGCTTAGGTGACAGCACCTATGGCTACACCTTC. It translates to CASSLGDSTYGYTF.

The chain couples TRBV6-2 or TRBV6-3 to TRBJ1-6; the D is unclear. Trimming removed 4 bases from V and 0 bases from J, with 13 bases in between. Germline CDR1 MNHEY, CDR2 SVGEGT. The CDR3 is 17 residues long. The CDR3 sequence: CASSLGRGSSYNSPLHF. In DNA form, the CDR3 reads TGTGCCAGCAGTTTGGGCCGTGGGAGCTCCTATAATTCACCCCTCCACTTT.

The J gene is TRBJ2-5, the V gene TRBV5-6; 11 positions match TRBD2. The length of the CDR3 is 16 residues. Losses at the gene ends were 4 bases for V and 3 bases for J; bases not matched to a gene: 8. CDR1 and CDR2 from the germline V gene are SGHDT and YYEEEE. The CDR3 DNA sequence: TGTGCCAGCAGCCCCTTAGCGGGGGGGAGTGAAGAGACCCAGTACTTC. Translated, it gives CASSPLAGGSEETQYF.

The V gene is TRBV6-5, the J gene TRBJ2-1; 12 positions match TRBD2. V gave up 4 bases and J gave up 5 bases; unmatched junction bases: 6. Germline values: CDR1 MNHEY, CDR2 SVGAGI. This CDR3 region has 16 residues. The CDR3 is CASSSSSGGAHNEQFF. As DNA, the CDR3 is TGTGCCAGCAGTTCGTCTAGCGGGGGGGCCCACAATGAGCAGTTCTTC.

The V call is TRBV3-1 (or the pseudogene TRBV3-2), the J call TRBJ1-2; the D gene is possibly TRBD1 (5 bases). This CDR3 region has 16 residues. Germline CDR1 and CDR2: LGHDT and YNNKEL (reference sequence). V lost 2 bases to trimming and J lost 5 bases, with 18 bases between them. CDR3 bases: TGTGCCAGCAGCCAAAGTAGCGCCAGGGTTAGGTATGGCTACACCTTC. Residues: CASSQSSARVRYGYTF.

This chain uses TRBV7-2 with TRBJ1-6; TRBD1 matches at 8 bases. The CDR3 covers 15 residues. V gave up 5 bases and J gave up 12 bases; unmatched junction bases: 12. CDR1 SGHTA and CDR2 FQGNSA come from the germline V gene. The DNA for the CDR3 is TGTGCCAGCAGCGCCCTGACAGGGGACATTGGACCCCTCCACTTT. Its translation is CASSALTGDIGPLHF.